A selection of T cell receptor beta chains follows, all from one sample in a study of Japanese encephalitis immunity and Zika vaccine responses. Each CDR3 protein is one row after TCRdb ran MiXCR on the 5' RACE reads. The sample lists roughly 400 distinct CDR3 sequences, 2% to 3% seen once, with around 33% in the top ten. Sequenced material: antigen-activated CD4+ T cells from blood, cultured, taken during a Zika inactivated vaccine study. The source is an adult man who received an inactivated Zika virus vaccine. CDR3s include the opening cysteine and the closing phenylalanine or tryptophan. D genes are given only for firm matches. Where a row states a size, it is once, few, many or the class of an expanded clone; other rows omit it.

CDR3nt,CDR3aa,j_gene,d_gene,len,abundance,v_gene
TGCGCCAGCAGCCAAGTCGGAGGAGGCCCCCATGGCTACACCTTC,CASSQVGGGPHGYTF,TRBJ1-2,NA,15,medium-sized,TRBV4-3
TGTGCCAGCAGCTTGAGGGGACGGGGCACAGATACGCAGTATTTT,CASSLRGRGTDTQYF,TRBJ2-3,NA,15,hyperexpanded,TRBV13
TGTGCCAGCAGCCCTGGGGTCCAGGGAAGAGGAGATACGCAGTATTTT,CASSPGVQGRGDTQYF,TRBJ2-3,NA,16,medium-sized,TRBV5-4
TGTGCCAGCAGTGTCGCCCGGTCGGAGACCCAGTACTTC,CASSVARSETQYF,TRBJ2-5,NA,13,medium-sized,TRBV2
TGTGCCACCAGTGAGACGGACAGGGGGTATGGCTACACCTTC,CATSETDRGYGYTF,TRBJ1-2,TRBD1,14,large,TRBV24-1
TGTGCCAGCAGCTTAACGAGGGTGAACACTGAAGCTTTCTTT,CASSLTRVNTEAFF,TRBJ1-1,NA,14,medium-sized,TRBV11-1
TGTGCCAGCAGTGGCCGGGACACTACAGATACGCAGTATTTT,CASSGRDTTDTQYF,TRBJ2-3,NA,14,hyperexpanded,TRBV2
TGTGCCAGCACGGCTGGTGGGGAGCAGTACTTC,CASTAGGEQYF,TRBJ2-7,NA,11,NA,TRBV6-5
TGCGCCAGCAGCTTGGAAGCTTGGGGGCGAAATGAAAAACTGTTTTTT,CASSLEAWGRNEKLFF,TRBJ1-4,NA,16,large,TRBV5-1
TGCGCCAGCAGCCAAGCAGGTCCTGGAAACACCATATATTTT,CASSQAGPGNTIYF,TRBJ1-3,NA,14,large,TRBV4-3
TGCGCCAGCAGCCAAGATACAGGGGCAGCAGATACGCAGTATTTT,CASSQDTGAADTQYF,TRBJ2-3,TRBD1,15,large,TRBV4-3
TGTGCCAGCAGTTTGATGGGACCATATGGGTCACCCCTCCACTTT,CASSLMGPYGSPLHF,TRBJ1-6,NA,15,medium-sized,TRBV2
TGCGCCAGCAGTACCGGAGCTCTGGGAAACACCATATATTTT,CASSTGALGNTIYF,TRBJ1-3,NA,14,medium-sized,TRBV4-3
TGTGCCAGCATCGGGGGTGGGAGCAATCAGCCCCAGCATTTT,CASIGGGSNQPQHF,TRBJ1-5,NA,14,large,TRBV28
TGTGCCACTAACGGGGGTGGGGCCAACGTCCTGACTTTC,CATNGGGANVLTF,TRBJ2-6,NA,13,few,TRBV6-6
TGTGCCAGTAGAAGGGACAGTAGCAATCAGCCCCAGCATTTT,CASRRDSSNQPQHF,TRBJ1-5,TRBD1,14,NA,TRBV19
TGTGCCAGCAGCGGGACACGTCGTAATTCACCCCTCCACTTT,CASSGTRRNSPLHF,TRBJ1-6,NA,14,hyperexpanded,TRBV11-1